This T cell receptor (beta chain) was retrieved from a study of T cells after somatic rescue of genetic block. Trimming pared 1 base from V and 4 bases from J, leaving 11 bases between. The CDR3 extends over 15 amino acids. The germline gives CDR1 SNHLY, CDR2 FYNNEI. Assay: immunoSEQ multiplex PCR; the TCRdb copy retains only in-frame clones and omits some. The top ten hold 2.8% of the sample, which has more than 65,000 clones, around 90% seen once. Sequencing was done on a sample of peripheral blood mononuclear cells (PBMCs). The origin of this receptor is a man aged 25 to 40. The rearrangement joins TRBV2 to TRBJ1-5; D gene uncertain. CDR3 sequence reads: CASSEGVRTNQPQHF. The CDR3 bases are TGTGCCAGCAGTGAAGGGGTGCGGACGAATCAGCCCCAGCATTTT.